A single sample gave rise to the 7 T cell receptor beta chains below, sequenced in a study of T cells in Graves' hyperthyroidism and ophthalmopathy. The investigators amplified TCR beta CDR3 regions from RNA transcripts. TCR CDR3 regions were first amplified by RT-PCR with HTBI primers. TCRdb reprocessed the multiplex PCR reads via MiXCR and lists one record per CDR3 protein. The sample lists about 160,000 distinct CDR3 sequences; 9.4% were seen once. The sequenced sample was blood. These receptors originate from a woman aged 18-35 years with Graves' hyperthyroidism that later progressed to Graves' ophthalmopathy.

This clonotype turned up a few times. The gene calls are TRBV10-3 and TRBJ2-7, with D tentatively TRBD1 (7 bases). Trimming removed 7 bases at V and 6 bases at J, with 25 bases between. In germline, CDR1 is ENHRY, CDR2 SYGVKD. The CDR3 length is 16 residues. The CDR3 spells CAINQGLRQGGVEQYF. CDR3 sequence (DNA): TGTGCCATCAACCAGGGACTTAGGCAGGGGGGAGTCGAGCAGTACTTC.

In this sample, this clonotype turned up many times. The chain combines TRBV2 with TRBJ2-3; unclear D gene. CDR1 is SNHLY and CDR2 is FYNNEI in the germline V gene. The CDR3 sequence is 11 residues long. V lost 6 bases and J 6 bases, leaving 7 bases between the germline ends. DNA for the CDR3: TGTGCCAGCAGCGTGGTGGATACGCAGTATTTT. As protein: CASSVVDTQYF.

This clonotype was seen many times. This sequence joins TRBV10-3 and TRBJ2-2, with D perhaps TRBD2 (5 bases). Looked up from germline, CDR1 is ENHRY and CDR2 is SYGVKD. The germline V and J ends were trimmed by 0 bases and 6 bases, with 17 bases remaining between them. CDR3 length: 17 residues. In DNA form, the CDR3 reads TGTGCCATCAGTGAGTCCCTAAGGGCTAAGGGAGCCGGGGAGCTGTTTTTT. Residues: CAISESLRAKGAGELFF.

This clonotype has a count of ten or more. The rearrangement links TRBV5-1 to TRBJ1-1, with 11 bases lining up with TRBD1. With V trimmed by 4 bases and J by 7 bases, 12 bases remained unmatched. Germline V gene lookup returns CDR1 SGHRS and CDR2 YFSETQ. The CDR3 is 16 amino acids. CDR3 DNA: TGCGCCAGCAGCGAGGACAGGGGGCCTCGATTTGATGAAGCTTTCTTT. Translated: CASSEDRGPRFDEAFF.

Many counts were recorded for this clonotype. The chain couples TRBV6-1 to TRBJ1-1; D gene unclear. This CDR3 region has 14 residues. The germline CDR1 and CDR2 sequences are MNHNS and SASEGT. Trimming cost V 6 bases and J 3 bases, with 14 bases left between them. The CDR3 DNA follows: TGTGCCAGCAGGTTAGACGGCGCGGACACTGAAGCTTTCTTT. Protein: CASRLDGADTEAFF.

This clonotype came up many times. This sequence joins TRBV11-2 and TRBJ2-4; 9 bases map to TRBD1. The junction had 6 bases not matched to a gene; V was cut back by 5 bases and J by 4 bases. The CDR3 has 15 amino acids. Germline V lookup: CDR1 SGHAT, CDR2 FQNNGV. The CDR3 sequence is CASSTHRGPKNIQYF. The CDR3 DNA reads TGTGCCAGCAGCACACACAGGGGGCCAAAAAACATTCAGTACTTC.

This clonotype was seen more than once but under ten times. This chain links TRBV19 with TRBJ2-7; 7 bases align to TRBD2. J gave up 4 bases and V 3 bases, and 15 bases lay outside the gene matches. Germline V gene lookup returns CDR1 LNHDA and CDR2 SQIVND (reference sequence). The length of the CDR3 is 17 residues. The CDR3 reads CASSIRGAGRLSYEQYF. The CDR3, as DNA: TGTGCCAGTAGTATTAGGGGAGCGGGACGGTTATCATACGAGCAGTACTTC. The whole variable domain, remainder taken from reference TRBV19 and TRBJ2-7, is DGGITQSPKYLFRKEGQNVTLSCEQNLNHDAMYWYRQDPGQGLRLIYYSQIVNDFQKGDIAEGYSVSREKKESFPLTVTSAQKNPTAFYLCASSIRGAGRLSYEQYFGPGTRLTVT.